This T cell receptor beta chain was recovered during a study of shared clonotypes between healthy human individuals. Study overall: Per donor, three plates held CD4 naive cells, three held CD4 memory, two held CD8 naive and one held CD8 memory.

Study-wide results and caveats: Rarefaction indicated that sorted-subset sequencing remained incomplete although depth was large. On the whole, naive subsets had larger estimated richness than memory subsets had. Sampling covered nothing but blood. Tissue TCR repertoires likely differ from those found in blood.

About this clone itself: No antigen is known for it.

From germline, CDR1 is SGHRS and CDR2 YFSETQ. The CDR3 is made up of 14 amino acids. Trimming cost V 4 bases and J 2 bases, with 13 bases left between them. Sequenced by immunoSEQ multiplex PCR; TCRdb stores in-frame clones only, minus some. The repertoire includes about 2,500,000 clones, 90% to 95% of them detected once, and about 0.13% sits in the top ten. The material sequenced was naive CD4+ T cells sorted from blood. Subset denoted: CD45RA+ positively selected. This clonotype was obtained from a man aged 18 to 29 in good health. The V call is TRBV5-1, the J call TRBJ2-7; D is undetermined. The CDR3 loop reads CASSALDETYEQYF. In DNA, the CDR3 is TGCGCCAGCAGCGCACTGGACGAGACCTACGAGCAGTACTTC. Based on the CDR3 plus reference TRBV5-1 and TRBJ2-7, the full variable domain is KAGVTQTPRYLIKTRGQQVTLSCSPISGHRSVSWYQQTPGQGLQFLFEYFSETQRNKGNFPGRFSGRQFSNSRSEMNVSTLELGDSALYLCASSALDETYEQYFGPGTRLTVT.